A selection of T cell receptor beta chains follows, all from one sample in a study of T cell repertoires in cytomegalovirus infection. Their antigen targets remain unknown. MiXCR, run by TCRdb on the reads, gives a single entry per CDR3 protein. The profile shows about 340,000 distinct CDR3 sequences, about 28% of them singletons. The material was cultured PBMCs, obtained from culture after CMV antigen stimulation. These receptors all come from a human donor in good health (CMV status not recorded). Some clones in this sample may be carry-over from other donors' samples. Both conserved end residues are part of each CDR3. A D gene is named only where the DNA matches it firmly. Clone size is stated in some rows and not others, as once, few, many or a class when expanded.

D gene	V gene	clone size	J gene	CDR3 DNA	CDR3 protein
TRBD1	TRBV5-4	.	TRBJ2-3	TGTGCCAGCAGCCTGGACAGGGGCCTCACAGATACGCAGTATTTT	CASSLDRGLTDTQYF
TRBD2	TRBV7-2	.	TRBJ2-3	TGTGCCAGCAAACGACTAGCGGGAGCCGGAGATACGCAGTATTTT	CASKRLAGAGDTQYF
.	TRBV19	.	TRBJ2-2	TGTGCCAGTAGTATCCGAGTAACCGAGGGGGTGCTGTTTTTT	CASSIRVTEGVLFF
.	TRBV29-1	.	TRBJ2-7	TGCAGCGCGGGAAGGGGCTACGAGCAGTACTTC	CSAGRGYEQYF
.	TRBV18	few	TRBJ1-2	TGTGCCAGCTCGCTACAGGAAGGCTATGGCTACACCTTC	CASSLQEGYGYTF
.	TRBV4-1	many	TRBJ1-2	TGCGCCAGCAGCCACTCGGAAGGGGAGCGCGGCTACACCTTC	CASSHSEGERGYTF
.	TRBV20-1	few	TRBJ1-1	TGCAGTGCTGAAGACAGGCTCAACACTGAAGCTTTCTTT	CSAEDRLNTEAFF
.	TRBV5-1	few	TRBJ1-2	TGCGCCAGCAGCTTATCCGGTCCCCCTAACTATGGCTACACCTTC	CASSLSGPPNYGYTF
TRBD1	TRBV27	few	TRBJ2-1	TGTGCCAGCAGTCCCAACAGGGGTGAGCAGTTCTTC	CASSPNRGEQFF
.	TRBV7-2	many	TRBJ2-5	TGTGCCAGCGCGGGGGCAGGAGAGACCCAGTACTTC	CASAGAGETQYF
.	TRBV5-1	few	TRBJ1-1	TGCGCCAGCAGCTTGTTGCTTAGAGGGACTGAAGCTTTCTTT	CASSLLLRGTEAFF
.	TRBV6-1	few	TRBJ1-1	TGTGCCAGCAGCGTAACAAGGGCTGAAGCTTTCTTT	CASSVTRAEAFF
.	TRBV19	.	TRBJ1-3	TGTGCCAGTAGTATGGTTAACTCTGGAAACACCATATATTTT	CASSMVNSGNTIYF
.	TRBV6-5	few	TRBJ1-1	TGTGCCAGCAGTTATGCGGTGCACACTGAAGCTTTCTTT	CASSYAVHTEAFF
.	TRBV19	many	TRBJ2-7	TGTGCCAGTAGTCCCTGGGGTCGGTCCGCTGAATCCGAGCAGTACTTC	CASSPWGRSAESEQYF
.	TRBV12-3/TRBV12-4	few	TRBJ2-3	TGTGCCAGCAGCGACCTAGCTCTCACCACAGATACGCAGTATTTT	CASSDLALTTDTQYF
.	TRBV12-3/TRBV12-4	.	TRBJ2-2	TGTGCCAGCACCCCCACGGTAGTGAACACCGGGGAGCTGTTTTTT	CASTPTVVNTGELFF
TRBD2	TRBV20-1	.	TRBJ2-1	TGCAGTGCTAGATCCGGGACTAGCGTGTCTGAGCAGTTCTTC	CSARSGTSVSEQFF
.	TRBV6-1	many	TRBJ1-5	TGTGCCAGCAGTGAGGGGCCAACTCGCAATCAGCCCCAGCATTTT	CASSEGPTRNQPQHF
.	TRBV6-1	.	TRBJ2-1	TGTGCCAGCAGTGAAAAGGGGCTGTTCTTC	CASSEKGLFF
.	TRBV7-2	few	TRBJ2-5	TGTGCCAGCAGCTCTAGGAGGTTTCAAGAGACCCAGTACTTC	CASSSRRFQETQYF
.	TRBV19	.	TRBJ2-1	TGTGCCAGTAATGAAGGGGCTAGGTCCTACAATGAGCAGTTCTTC	CASNEGARSYNEQFF
TRBD1	TRBV12-3/TRBV12-4	.	TRBJ1-4	TGTGCCAGCAGTAGGACAGGAAGTAATGAAAAACTGTTTTTT	CASSRTGSNEKLFF
TRBD1	TRBV25-1	.	TRBJ1-2	TGTGCCAGCAAAATAGAGACAGGGAACTATGGCTACACCTTC	CASKIETGNYGYTF
TRBD2	TRBV9	.	TRBJ2-5	TGTGCCAGCAGCGCCGCCCTCGGGGGGAACCAAGAGACCCAGTACTTC	CASSAALGGNQETQYF
TRBD1	TRBV7-2	many	TRBJ2-7	TGTGCCAGCAGCTCGCCCCGGGACAGCTACGAGCAGTACTTC	CASSSPRDSYEQYF
TRBD1	TRBV10-3	few	TRBJ1-3	TGTGCCATCAGTGTTGGGACAGTCGGTGGAAACACCATATATTTT	CAISVGTVGGNTIYF
TRBD1	TRBV5-1	once	TRBJ1-2	TGCGCCAGCAGCTCGGACTCGACAGGGATCTATGGCTACAGCTTC	CASSSDSTGIYGYSF
.	TRBV28	few	TRBJ1-4	TGTGCCAGCAGTTTCCCCGGGGGAAAACTGTTTTTT	CASSFPGGKLFF
.	TRBV19	.	TRBJ2-5	TGTGCCAGCGCCGGGGAGGTGCCGGGGACCCAGTACTTC	CASAGEVPGTQYF
TRBD2	TRBV27	.	TRBJ2-5	TGTGCCAGCAGTTTATCGAGAGCGGGGGGGCCTGAGTCCGAGACCCAGTACTTC	CASSLSRAGGPESETQYF
.	TRBV28	.	TRBJ1-1	TGTGCCAGCAGGACTTCGGGACTTGAAGCTTTCTTT	CASRTSGLEAFF
TRBD2	TRBV19	few	TRBJ2-1	TGTGCCAGTAGTAGACTAGCGGGAGTGAGCAATGAGCAGTTCTTC	CASSRLAGVSNEQFF
TRBD1	TRBV7-2	many	TRBJ2-3	TGTGCCAGCACCCTCTCGGCAGGGGGCCTGCCTCCAGATACGCAGTATTTT	CASTLSAGGLPPDTQYF
.	TRBV10-3	.	TRBJ2-7	TGTGCCATCAGTGAACAAGGTCTTACCTACGAGCAGTACTTC	CAISEQGLTYEQYF
.	TRBV5-1	few	TRBJ2-7	TGCGCCAGCAGCTTGATGGGCGAGCAGTACTTC	CASSLMGEQYF